Sequencing of this T cell receptor beta chain was carried out in a study of monozygotic twins with inflammatory bowel disease (dated by TCRdb to the late 2010s). Context from the whole study: The complete study included 28 monozygotic twin pairs: 19 IBD-discordant Danish pairs and nine German pairs, of which four were IBD-concordant and five were IBD-discordant. Each individual had, on average, about 151 000 unique TCRalpha sequences and 181 000 unique TCRbeta sequences available for analysis. Disease-associated traits were sought mainly through comparisons between IBD patients and their genetically identical healthy co-twins within discordant pairs.

Study-level results and caveats: IBD patients had lower TCRbeta repertoire diversity, measured by the inverse Simpson index, than their healthy co-twins. The analysis was unable to tell different T cell subtypes apart. No single strong signal or clonotype linked to IBD turned up in the results, so the idea that one exists was not supported. No difference in repertoire similarity was observed between concordant and discordant twins, possibly owing to limited statistical power. Because patients were on differing immunosuppressive treatments, the repertoires may have picked up extra background noise and inter-individual variability. IBD patients shared fewer clonotypes with other individuals than healthy twins did, most markedly in patients showing signs of disease activity.

From each donor, an approximately 2.5 ml peripheral blood sample was collected into PAXgene tubes and kept at -80 degrees C. Total RNA was isolated from whole blood with the PAXgene blood miRNA kit on an automated QIAcube, without T cell sorting. Peripheral blood from monozygotic twin pairs, either concordant or discordant for inflammatory bowel disease, underwent deep TCRalpha and TCRbeta repertoire profiling that used unique molecular barcoding. For every twin pair, smoking habits were documented, and each individual was categorised as a current, former or never smoker. In the case of this clonotype: It lacks a known antigen.

The library relied on 5' RACE. For each TCR library, 3,500 to 4,000 ng of total RNA was used. For each sample, cDNA was synthesized in eight separate reactions using SMARTScribe reverse transcriptase. During cDNA synthesis, template switching was used to introduce unique molecular identifiers that contained a 6-nucleotide sample barcode. TCRalpha and TCRbeta cDNA was amplified by two nested PCRs of around 16 and 10 cycles, with bead purification after each PCR. Before amplification, the cDNA was treated with uracil DNA-glycosylase and purified using the QIAquick PCR purification kit. In the second PCR, Illumina TruSeq-compatible adapters and sample-specific barcodes were added. TapeStation and Qubit were used to check library quality and concentration, and 5 ng of each library went into the pool. Sequencing of pooled libraries was carried out on an Illumina HiSeq2500 single-index Rapid Run using 2 x 100 bp reads and custom sequencing primers. On the study's bioinformatics: MiGEC version 1.2.6 was used for UMI-based consensus assembly to correct PCR and sequencing errors. V(D)J alignment, clonotype assembly and CDR3 extraction were performed with MiXCR version 2.1.1. To normalise gene usage, clonotype sharing and MAIT/NKT TCR abundance, the analysis used the top 1000, 10 000 and 20 000 clonotypes per sample. Diversity was computed as the inverse Simpson index with the vegan R package after downsampling to 27 000 UMIs. Paired Mann-Whitney U tests were applied to discordant twin pairs, with Benjamini-Hochberg correction for multiple testing. After TCRdb reprocessed the reads, each CDR3 protein sequence was kept as one row, without DNA. It is TCRdb's table, rather than the study itself, that gives the V and J calls and clone size. This specimen's table enumerates 88,000 or so distinct CDR3 sequences. Jointly, the top ten make up less than 8% of the sample.

What was sequenced was blood. The sequence was obtained from a human donor with ulcerative colitis or Crohn's disease, or a healthy co-twin of an affected twin (not recorded which).

CDR3 sequence: CASSLDRGNQPQHF. The sequence links TRBV12-3 or TRBV12-4 to TRBJ1-5; with no DNA, the TCRdb D assignment of TRBD1 cannot be verified. Counted from cysteine to phenylalanine, this CDR3 has 14 amino acids. No nucleotide data were recorded.